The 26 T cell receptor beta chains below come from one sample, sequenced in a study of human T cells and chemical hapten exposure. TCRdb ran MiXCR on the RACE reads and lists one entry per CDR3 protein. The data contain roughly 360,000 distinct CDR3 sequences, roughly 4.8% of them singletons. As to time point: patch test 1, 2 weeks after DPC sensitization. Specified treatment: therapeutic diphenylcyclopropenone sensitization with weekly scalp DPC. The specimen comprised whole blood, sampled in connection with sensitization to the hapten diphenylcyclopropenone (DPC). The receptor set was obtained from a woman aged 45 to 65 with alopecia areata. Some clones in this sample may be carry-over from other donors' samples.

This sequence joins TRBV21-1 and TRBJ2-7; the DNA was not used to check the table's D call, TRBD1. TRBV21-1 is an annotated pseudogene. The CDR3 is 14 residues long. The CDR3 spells CASSKGVRGHEQYF. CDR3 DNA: TGTGCCAGCAGCAAAGGCGTCAGGGGGCACGAGCAGTACTTC.

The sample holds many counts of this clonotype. The CDR3 nucleotides read TGTGCCAGCAGCGTAGGAGAGCGGGGCAATGAGCAGTTCTTC. Protein sequence: CASSVGERGNEQFF. The J gene is TRBJ2-1, the V gene TRBV9; TRBD2 matches at 7 bases. Germline loops: CDR1 SGDLS, CDR2 YYNGEE. V was clipped by 0 bases and J by 6 bases; unmatched bases: 3. The CDR3 length is 14 residues.

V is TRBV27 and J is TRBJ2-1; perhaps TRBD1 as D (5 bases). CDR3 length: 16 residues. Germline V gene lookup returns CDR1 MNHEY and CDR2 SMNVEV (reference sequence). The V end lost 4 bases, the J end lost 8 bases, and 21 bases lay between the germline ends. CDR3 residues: CASSSSRDSLRDEQFF. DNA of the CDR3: TGTGCCAGCAGTTCCTCCCGAGACAGCCTTAGGGATGAGCAGTTCTTC.

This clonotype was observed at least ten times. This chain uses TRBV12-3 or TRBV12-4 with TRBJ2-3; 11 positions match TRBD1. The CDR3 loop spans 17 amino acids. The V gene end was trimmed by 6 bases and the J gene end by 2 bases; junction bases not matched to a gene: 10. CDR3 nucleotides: TGTGCCAGCAGCCCGGACAGGGGGCGCCGGGACACAGATACGCAGTATTTT. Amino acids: CASSPDRGRRDTDTQYF.

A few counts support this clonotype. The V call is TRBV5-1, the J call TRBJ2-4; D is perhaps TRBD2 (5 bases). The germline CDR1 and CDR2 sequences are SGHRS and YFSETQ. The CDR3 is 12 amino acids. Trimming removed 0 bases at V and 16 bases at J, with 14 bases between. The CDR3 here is CASSLAGDIGYF. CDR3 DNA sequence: TGCGCCAGCAGCTTGGCCGGGGATATTGGTTACTTC.

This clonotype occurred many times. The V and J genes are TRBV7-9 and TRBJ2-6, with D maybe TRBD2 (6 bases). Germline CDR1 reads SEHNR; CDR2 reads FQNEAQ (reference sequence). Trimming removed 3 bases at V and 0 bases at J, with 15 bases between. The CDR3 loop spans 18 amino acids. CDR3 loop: CASSFGGMRPSGANVLTF. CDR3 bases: TGTGCCAGCAGCTTCGGCGGGATGAGGCCCTCTGGGGCCAACGTCCTGACTTTC.

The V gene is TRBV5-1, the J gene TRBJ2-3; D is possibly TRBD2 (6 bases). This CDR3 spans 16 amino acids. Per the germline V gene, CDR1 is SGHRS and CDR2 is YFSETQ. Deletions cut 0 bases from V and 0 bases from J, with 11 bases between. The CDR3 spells CASSLEGSGSTDTQYF. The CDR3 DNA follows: TGCGCCAGCAGCTTGGAAGGTAGCGGTAGCACAGATACGCAGTATTTT.

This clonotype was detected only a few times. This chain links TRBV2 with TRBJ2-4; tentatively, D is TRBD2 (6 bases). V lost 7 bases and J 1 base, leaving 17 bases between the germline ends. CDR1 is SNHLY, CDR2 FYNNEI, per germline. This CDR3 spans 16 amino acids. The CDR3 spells CASTPKEGRAKNIQYF. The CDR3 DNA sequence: TGTGCCAGCACCCCTAAGGAGGGCCGTGCCAAAAACATTCAGTACTTC.

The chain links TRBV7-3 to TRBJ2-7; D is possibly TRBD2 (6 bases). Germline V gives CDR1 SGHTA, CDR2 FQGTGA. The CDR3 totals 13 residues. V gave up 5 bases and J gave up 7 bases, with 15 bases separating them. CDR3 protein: CASSPRAGREQYF. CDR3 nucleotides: TGTGCCAGCAGCCCTCGGGCGGGGCGGGAGCAGTACTTC.

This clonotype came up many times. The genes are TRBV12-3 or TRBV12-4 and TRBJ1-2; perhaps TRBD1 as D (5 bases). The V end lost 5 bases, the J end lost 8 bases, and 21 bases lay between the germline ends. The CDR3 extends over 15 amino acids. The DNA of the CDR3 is TGTGCCAGCAGTCCTCAGTCCGGGACGCCCTGGGGCTACACCTTC. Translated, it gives CASSPQSGTPWGYTF.

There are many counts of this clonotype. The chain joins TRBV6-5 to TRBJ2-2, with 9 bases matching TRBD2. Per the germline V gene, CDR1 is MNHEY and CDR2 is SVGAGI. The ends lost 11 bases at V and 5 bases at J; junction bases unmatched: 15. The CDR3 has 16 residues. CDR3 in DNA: TGTGCCTCGACAGGGCATCTAGCGGGGCGGACCGGGGAGCTGTTTTTT. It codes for CASTGHLAGRTGELFF.

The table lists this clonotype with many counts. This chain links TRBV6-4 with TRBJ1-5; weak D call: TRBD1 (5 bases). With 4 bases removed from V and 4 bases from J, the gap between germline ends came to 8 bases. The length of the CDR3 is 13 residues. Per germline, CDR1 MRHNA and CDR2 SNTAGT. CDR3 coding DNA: TGTGCCAGCAGTGTGGACACAAATCAGCCCCAGCATTTT. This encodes CASSVDTNQPQHF.

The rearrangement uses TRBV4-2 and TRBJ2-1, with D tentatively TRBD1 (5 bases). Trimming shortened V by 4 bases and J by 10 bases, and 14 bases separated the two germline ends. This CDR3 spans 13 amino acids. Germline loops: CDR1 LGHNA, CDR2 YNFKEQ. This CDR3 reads CASSPTELYEQFF. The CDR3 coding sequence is TGTGCCAGCAGCCCGACAGAGCTGTACGAGCAGTTCTTC.

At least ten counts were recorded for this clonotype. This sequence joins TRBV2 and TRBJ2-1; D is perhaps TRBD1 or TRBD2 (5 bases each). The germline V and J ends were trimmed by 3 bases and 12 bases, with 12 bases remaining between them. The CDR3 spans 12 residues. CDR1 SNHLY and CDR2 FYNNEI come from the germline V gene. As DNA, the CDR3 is TGTGCCAGCAGTGAGGGGGACCGGAGGCAGTTCTTC. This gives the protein CASSEGDRRQFF. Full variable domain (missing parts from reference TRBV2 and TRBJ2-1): EPEVTQTPSHQVTQMGQEVILRCVPISNHLYFYWYRQILGQKVEFLVSFYNNEISEKSEIFDDQFSVERPDGSNFTLKIRSTKLEDSAMYFCASSEGDRRQFFGPGTRLTVL.

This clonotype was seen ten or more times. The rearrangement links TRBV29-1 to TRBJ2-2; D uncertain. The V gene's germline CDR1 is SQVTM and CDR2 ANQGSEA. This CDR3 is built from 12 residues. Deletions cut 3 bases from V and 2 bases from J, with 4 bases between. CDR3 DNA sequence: TGCAGCGTTGATGTTAACACCGGGGAGCTGTTTTTT. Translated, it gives CSVDVNTGELFF.

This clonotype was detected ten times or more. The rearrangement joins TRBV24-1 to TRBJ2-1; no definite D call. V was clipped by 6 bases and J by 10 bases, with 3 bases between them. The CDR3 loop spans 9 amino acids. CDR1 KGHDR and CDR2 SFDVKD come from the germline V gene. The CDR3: CATSKEQFF. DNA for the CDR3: TGTGCCACCAGTAAAGAGCAGTTCTTC.

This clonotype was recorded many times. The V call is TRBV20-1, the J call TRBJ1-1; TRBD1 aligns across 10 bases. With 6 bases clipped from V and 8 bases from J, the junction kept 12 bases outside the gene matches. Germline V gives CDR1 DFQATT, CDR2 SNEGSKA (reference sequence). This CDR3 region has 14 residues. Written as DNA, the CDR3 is TGCAGTGCCACTCCGGGACAGGGGTTCCCCGAAGCTTTCTTT. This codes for CSATPGQGFPEAFF.

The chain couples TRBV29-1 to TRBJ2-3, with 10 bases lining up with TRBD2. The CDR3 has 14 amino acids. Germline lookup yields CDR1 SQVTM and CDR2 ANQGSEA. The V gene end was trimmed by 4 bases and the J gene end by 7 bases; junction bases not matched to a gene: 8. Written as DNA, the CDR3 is TGCAGCGTTGGGTCGGGGACTAGCGCCCATACGCAGTATTTT. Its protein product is CSVGSGTSAHTQYF.

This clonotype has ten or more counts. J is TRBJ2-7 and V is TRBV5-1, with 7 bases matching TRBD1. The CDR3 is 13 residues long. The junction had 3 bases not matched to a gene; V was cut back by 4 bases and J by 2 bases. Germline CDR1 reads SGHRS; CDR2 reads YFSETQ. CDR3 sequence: CASSIGTAYEQYF. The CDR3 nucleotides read TGCGCCAGCAGCATCGGGACAGCCTACGAGCAGTACTTC.

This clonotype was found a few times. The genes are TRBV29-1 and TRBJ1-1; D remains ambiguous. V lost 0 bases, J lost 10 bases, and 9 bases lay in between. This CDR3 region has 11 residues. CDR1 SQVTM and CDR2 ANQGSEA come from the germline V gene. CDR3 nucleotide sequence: TGCAGCGTTGAAGAATCCTATGGAGCTTTCTTT. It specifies CSVEESYGAFF.

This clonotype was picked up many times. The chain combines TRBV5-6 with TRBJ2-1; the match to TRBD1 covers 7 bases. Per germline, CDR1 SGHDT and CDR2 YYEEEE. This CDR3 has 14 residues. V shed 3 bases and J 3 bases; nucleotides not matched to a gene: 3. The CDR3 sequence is CASSSGTDYNEQFF. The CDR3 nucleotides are TGTGCCAGCAGCTCCGGGACAGACTACAATGAGCAGTTCTTC. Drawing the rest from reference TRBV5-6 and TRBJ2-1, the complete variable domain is DAGVTQSPTHLIKTRGQQVTLRCSPKSGHDTVSWYQQALGQGPQFIFQYYEEEERQRGNFPDRFSGHQFPNYSSELNVNALLLGDSALYLCASSSGTDYNEQFFGPGTRLTVL.

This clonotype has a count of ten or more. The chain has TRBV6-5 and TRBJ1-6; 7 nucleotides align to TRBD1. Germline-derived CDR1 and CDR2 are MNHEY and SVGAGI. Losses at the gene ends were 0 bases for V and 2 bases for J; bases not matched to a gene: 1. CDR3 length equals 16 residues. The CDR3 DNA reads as TGTGCCAGCAGTTACTCGACAGGGCCCTATAATTCACCCCTCCACTTT. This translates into CASSYSTGPYNSPLHF.

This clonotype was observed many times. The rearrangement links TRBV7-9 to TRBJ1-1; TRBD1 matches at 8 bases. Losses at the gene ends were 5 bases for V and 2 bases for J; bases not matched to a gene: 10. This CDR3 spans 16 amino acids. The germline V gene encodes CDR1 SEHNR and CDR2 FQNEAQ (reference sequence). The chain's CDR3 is CASSTPRTGFNTEAFF. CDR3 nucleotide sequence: TGTGCCAGCAGCACTCCCCGGACAGGGTTTAACACTGAAGCTTTCTTT.

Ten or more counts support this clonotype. CDR3 sequence reads: CASSTVLDYGYTF. CDR3 bases: TGTGCCAGCAGTACGGTTCTGGACTATGGCTACACCTTC. V usage is TRBV6-6 and J usage is TRBJ1-2; D not resolved. The length of the CDR3 is 13 residues. Germline-derived CDR1 and CDR2 are MNHNY and SVGAGI (reference sequence). V lost 5 bases to trimming and J lost 3 bases, with 10 bases between them.

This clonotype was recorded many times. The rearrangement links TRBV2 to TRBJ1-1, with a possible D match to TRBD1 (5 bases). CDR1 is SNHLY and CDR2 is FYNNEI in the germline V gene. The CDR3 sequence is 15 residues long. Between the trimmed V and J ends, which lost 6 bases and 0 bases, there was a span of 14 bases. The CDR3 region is CASRMGGGLNTEAFF. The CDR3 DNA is TGTGCCAGCAGGATGGGGGGGGGATTGAACACTGAAGCTTTCTTT.

Written as DNA, the CDR3 is TGTGCCACCCTACTGAACACCATATATTTT. It translates to CATLLNTIYF. This chain joins TRBV12-3 or TRBV12-4 and TRBJ1-3; D unclear. Trimming took off 10 bases at V and 7 bases at J, with 8 bases between the two ends. The CDR3 length is 10 residues.